What follows are 32 T cell receptor beta chains derived from one specimen sequenced in a study of cytomegalovirus exposure and HLA in healthy donors. Vbeta (60) and Jbeta (13) primers were used in the PCR. Profiled with immunoSEQ multiplex PCR; TCRdb holds only in-frame clones, not every one. The sample holds under 200,000 clones. Sequencing input: PBMCs. The receptors were gathered from a man aged 30 to 45 in good health and CMV-seronegative.

The genes are TRBV10-1 and TRBJ2-5, with D possibly TRBD2 on 5 matching bases. The J call may be in error: the DNA end matches TRBJ2-7 better. CDR1 and CDR2 (germline): WNHNN, SYGVQD (reference sequence). The CDR3 loop spans 13 amino acids. CDR3 coding DNA: TGCGCCAGCAGTGGGCTAGCCCCCTACGAGCAGTACTTC. As protein: CASSGLAPYEQYF.

The V and J genes are TRBV30 and TRBJ2-1; weak D call: TRBD1 (6 bases). V lost 4 bases and J lost 0, with 13 bases in between. From germline, CDR1 is GTSNPN and CDR2 SVGIG (reference sequence). The CDR3 is 15 amino acids. CDR3 DNA sequence: TGTGCCTGGACAGGGGATAAGAGCTCCTACAATGAGCAGTTCTTC. Translated, it gives CAWTGDKSSYNEQFF.

CDR3 DNA: TGTGCCAGCAGCTCAGGCTCTGGAAACACCATATATTTT. Amino acid sequence: CASSSGSGNTIYF. This chain links TRBV11-3 with TRBJ1-3, with D unclear. The CDR3 sequence is 13 residues long. The V and J ends lost 4 bases and 0 bases respectively, with 4 bases between them. CDR1 is SGHNT, CDR2 YENEEA, per germline.

This rearrangement joins TRBV29-1 to TRBJ1-3; no firm D call. The germline gives CDR1 SQVTM, CDR2 ANQGSEA. The CDR3 loop spans 14 amino acids. Trimming stripped 6 bases from V and 0 bases from J, with 12 bases between. CDR3 in DNA: TGCAGCGTCGCGGCCAAGAACTCTGGAAACACCATATATTTT. Its protein is CSVAAKNSGNTIYF.

V and J are TRBV7-9 and TRBJ1-4, with 7 bases identical to TRBD1. CDR1 and CDR2 (germline): SEHNR, FQNEAQ (reference sequence). This CDR3 spans 15 amino acids. V lost 1 base to trimming and J lost 8 bases; unmatched junction nucleotides: 7. The CDR3 loop is CASSLVGGAVEKLFF. In nucleotides, the CDR3 is TGTGCCAGCAGCTTAGTAGGGGGCGCGGTAGAAAAACTGTTTTTT.

The chain has TRBV2 and TRBJ1-6, with D possibly matching TRBD1 (6 bases). Germline V CDR1 and CDR2: SNHLY, FYNNEI. The germline V and J ends were trimmed by 7 bases and 7 bases, with 14 bases remaining between them. This CDR3 has 14 amino acids. Here the CDR3 DNA reads TGTGCCAGCATCAACAGGGTCAAAAATTCACCCCTCCACTTT. Translated: CASINRVKNSPLHF.

Turning to this clone: Its ends do not fully match the called genes, so a read error is possible. V is TRBV6-5 and J is TRBJ1-2; D remains ambiguous. This CDR3 comprises 13 residues. Germline CDR1 MNHEY, CDR2 SVGAGI. CDR3 nucleotides: TGTGCCAGCAGTTGGAGCCCTAACTCTGGCTACACCTTC. Translating gives CASSWSPNSGYTF.

The chain has TRBV7-8 and TRBJ2-3, with 9 bases identical to TRBD2. The CDR3 totals 17 residues. Germline CDR1 reads SGHVS; CDR2 reads FQNEAQ. Trimming took 1 base from V and 3 from J; bases not matched to a gene: 8. CDR3 in amino acids: CASSLGTSGLGTDTQYF. The CDR3, as DNA: TGTGCCAGCAGCTTAGGAACTAGCGGGCTCGGGACAGATACGCAGTATTTT.

On this clone itself: Other DNA sequences in the sample encode the same CDR3. The chain joins TRBV27 to TRBJ1-1, with 7 bases aligning to TRBD1. CDR1 and CDR2 (germline): MNHEY, SMNVEV (reference sequence). V trimming: 3 bases; J trimming: 1 base; junction bases outside the gene matches: 5. The CDR3 totals 15 residues. CDR3 in amino acids: CASSFAGTANTEAFF. The CDR3 coding sequence is TGTGCCAGCAGTTTTGCCGGGACAGCGAACACTGAAGCTTTCTTT.

The chain uses TRBV30 and TRBJ1-4; 7 bases match TRBD1. The trim removed 4 bases at V and 5 bases at J, leaving 4 bases unmatched. CDR1 and CDR2 (germline): GTSNPN, SVGIG (reference sequence). This CDR3 has 13 residues. In DNA, the CDR3 is TGTGCCTGGATGGGACAGAGAAATGAAAAACTGTTTTTT. Amino acid sequence: CAWMGQRNEKLFF.

The rearrangement joins TRBV5-6 to TRBJ2-1; 12 positions match TRBD1. V lost 5 bases, J lost 9 bases, and 9 bases stayed unmatched. Germline CDR1 and CDR2: SGHDT and YYEEEE. The CDR3 sequence is 15 residues long. Here the CDR3 DNA reads TGTGCCAGCAGGGTGGGGGGACAGGGGGCGCCTGAGCAGTTCTTC. Translated: CASRVGGQGAPEQFF.

The chain links TRBV13 to TRBJ2-7; 16 bases fit TRBD2. This CDR3 has 17 residues. The V and J ends lost 8 bases and 2 bases, in that order; junction bases with no gene match: 9. Looked up from germline, CDR1 is PRHDT and CDR2 is FYEKMQ (reference sequence). The CDR3 here is CASSGTSGGAYAYEQYF. In nucleotides, the CDR3 is TGTGCCAGCTCCGGGACTAGCGGGGGGGCTTATGCCTACGAGCAGTACTTC.

The rearrangement links TRBV9 to TRBJ1-5, with TRBD1 as a possible D gene (5 bases). CDR1 and CDR2 from the germline V gene are SGDLS and YYNGEE. The ends were cut back, 7 bases at V and 4 bases at J, with 18 bases in the middle. This CDR3 is built from 15 residues. DNA of the CDR3: TGTGCCAGCGCCGCGGGGGGGTCCAGGAATCAGCCCCAGCATTTT. Encoded protein: CASAAGGSRNQPQHF.

This chain joins TRBV10-3 and TRBJ1-1, with 8 nucleotides matching TRBD1. Looked up from germline, CDR1 is ENHRY and CDR2 is SYGVKD. Unmatched junction bases numbered 3, after V lost 2 bases and J lost 4 bases. The CDR3 sequence is 14 residues long. The CDR3 loop is CAISEQGASTEAFF. The CDR3 DNA sequence: TGTGCCATCAGTGAGCAGGGGGCAAGCACTGAAGCTTTCTTT.

The chain is built from TRBV9 and TRBJ2-1; 14 nucleotides align to TRBD2. The CDR3 totals 21 residues. Germline trimming cut 3 bases from V and 0 bases from J; bases unmatched to any gene: 14. Germline V lookup: CDR1 SGDLS, CDR2 YYNGEE. The CDR3 DNA is TGTGCCAGCAGCGCCACCCCACCGGGACTAGCGGGAGTCTTCTCCTACAATGAGCAGTTCTTC. It encodes CASSATPPGLAGVFSYNEQFF.

The chain combines TRBV30 with TRBJ1-1; D is undetermined. The CDR3 loop spans 17 amino acids. In germline, CDR1 is GTSNPN, CDR2 SVGIG (reference sequence). Trimming pared 0 bases from V and 1 base from J, leaving 18 bases between. CDR3 sequence: CAWSVPAGWLQNTEAFF. DNA of the CDR3: TGTGCCTGGAGTGTCCCCGCAGGTTGGCTCCAGAACACTGAAGCTTTCTTT.

The chain is built from TRBV7-2 and TRBJ2-7, with TRBD2 matching 8 bases. CDR1 and CDR2 from the germline V gene are SGHTA and FQGNSA. The CDR3 runs 17 residues. The trim removed 5 bases at V and 4 bases at J, leaving 16 bases unmatched. The CDR3 nucleotides read TGTGCCAGCAGCCCTCGGGAAGGGGCGGGGGGCCTATACGAGCAGTACTTC. As protein: CASSPREGAGGLYEQYF.

This chain joins TRBV11-3 and TRBJ1-6; D uncertain. V lost 0 bases and J lost 0, with 12 bases in between. CDR3 size: 18 residues. Germline CDR1 reads SGHNT; CDR2 reads YENEEA. In nucleotides, the CDR3 is TGTGCCAGCAGCTTAGACTCGACAATGAGCTCCTATAATTCACCCCTCCACTTT. It encodes CASSLDSTMSSYNSPLHF. Full variable domain (rest looked up from reference TRBV11-3 and TRBJ1-6): EAGVVQSPRYKIIEKKQPVAFWCNPISGHNTLYWYLQNLGQGPELLIRYENEEAVDDSQLPKDRFSAERLKGVDSTLKIQPAELGDSAVYLCASSLDSTMSSYNSPLHFGNGTRLTVT.

The chain is built from TRBV18 and TRBJ1-3, with D maybe TRBD1 (5 bases). V was clipped by 2 bases and J by 3 bases, with 14 bases between them. This CDR3 contains 16 residues. From germline, CDR1 is KGHSH and CDR2 LQKENI. For the CDR3, the DNA is TGTGCCAGCTCACCATGGGCCCCTAGGGGTGGAAACACCATATATTTT. Amino acids: CASSPWAPRGGNTIYF.

The rearrangement uses TRBV5-8 and TRBJ2-7, with 10 positions matching TRBD1. The V segment lost 4 bases and the J segment 3 bases; nucleotides outside the gene matches: 1. There are 13 residues in the CDR3. CDR1 SGHTS and CDR2 YDEGEE come from the germline V gene. CDR3 coding DNA: TGTGCCAGCAGCCGGGACAGGGGCTACGAGCAGTACTTC. Protein sequence: CASSRDRGYEQYF.

The chain recombines TRBV7-8 with TRBJ1-3, with D possibly TRBD1 on 5 matching bases. The V end was cut by 0 bases, the J end by 3 bases, with 6 bases between. Germline-derived CDR1 and CDR2 are SGHVS and FQNEAQ. The CDR3 length is 14 residues. The CDR3 DNA follows: TGTGCCAGCAGCTTAGCAGGGGTTGGAAACACCATATATTTT. Its protein product is CASSLAGVGNTIYF.

The chain links TRBV6-5 to TRBJ2-3, with TRBD2 identical over 10 bases. The trim removed 1 base at V and 1 base at J, leaving 2 bases unmatched. The CDR3 sequence is 16 residues long. In germline, CDR1 is MNHEY, CDR2 SVGAGI. CDR3 protein: CASSYWLAGGTDTQYF. In DNA, the CDR3 is TGTGCCAGCAGTTACTGGCTAGCGGGGGGCACAGATACGCAGTATTTT.

The chain carries TRBV30 and TRBJ2-7; D perhaps matches TRBD1 (6 bases). The ends were cut back, 1 base at V and 4 bases at J, with 17 bases in the middle. The CDR3 has 15 amino acids. Germline CDR1 is GTSNPN and CDR2 is SVGIG (reference sequence). CDR3 DNA: TGTGCCTGGAGTGAGACGGGACACAGGTCTTACGAGCAGTACTTC. Protein: CAWSETGHRSYEQYF.

The chain is built from TRBV9 and TRBJ2-1, with TRBD2 matching 9 bases. There are 15 residues in the CDR3. V lost 3 bases to trimming and J lost 3 bases; unmatched junction nucleotides: 4. Germline assignment: CDR1 SGDLS and CDR2 YYNGEE. In DNA form, the CDR3 reads TGTGCCAGCAGCGAAGCGGGAGGCGGCTACAATGAGCAGTTCTTC. This codes for CASSEAGGGYNEQFF.

The chain recombines TRBV19 with TRBJ2-3, with 12 positions matching TRBD1. Trimming at V came to 3 bases and at J to 2 bases, leaving 0 bases not matched to a gene. The CDR3 has 15 amino acids. CDR1 LNHDA and CDR2 SQIVND come from the germline V gene (reference sequence). CDR3 in DNA: TGTGCCAGTAGTATGGGACAGGGGGCCACAGATACGCAGTATTTT. Translating gives CASSMGQGATDTQYF.

The rearrangement uses TRBV4-3 and TRBJ1-4; D not certain. The CDR3 is made up of 17 amino acids. The germline gives CDR1 LGHNA, CDR2 YSLEER. Deletions cut 0 bases from V and 2 bases from J, with 13 bases between. The CDR3 spells CASSQDTLAVTNEKLFF. CDR3 DNA sequence: TGCGCCAGCAGCCAAGATACCTTAGCAGTCACTAATGAAAAACTGTTTTTT.

The genes are TRBV11-3 and TRBJ1-1, with 7 nucleotides matching TRBD1. V trimming: 3 bases; J trimming: 10 bases; junction bases outside the gene matches: 11. Germline CDR1 and CDR2: SGHNT and YENEEA. The CDR3 totals 14 residues. The CDR3 here is CASSLEGARGGAFF. In nucleotides, the CDR3 is TGTGCCAGCAGCTTGGAGGGGGCGAGGGGTGGAGCTTTCTTT.

CDR3 bases: TGTGCCAGCAGTTTAGGCGGGACAGGGTCTTTCGAGCAGTACTTC. Protein product: CASSLGGTGSFEQYF. This rearrangement joins TRBV27 to TRBJ2-7; 9 bases are a match to TRBD1. V gave up 2 bases and J gave up 6 bases; unmatched junction bases: 8. This CDR3 region has 15 residues. Germline CDR1 reads MNHEY; CDR2 reads SMNVEV (reference sequence).

This chain connects TRBV25-1 to TRBJ2-1; D remains unclear. V was clipped by 3 bases and J by 1 base, with 4 bases between them. CDR1 and CDR2 (germline): MGHDK, SYGVNS. The CDR3 is 13 residues long. CDR3 in amino acids: CASSELSYNEQFF. The CDR3 nucleotides read TGTGCCAGCAGTGAGCTATCCTACAATGAGCAGTTCTTC.

The rearrangement uses TRBV30 and TRBJ2-2; 9 bases map to TRBD1. V was pared by 4 bases and J by 4 bases, with 13 bases of the junction left unmatched. The germline V gene has CDR1 GTSNPN and CDR2 SVGIG (reference sequence). CDR3 size: 17 residues. The CDR3 sequence is CAWIPEGGQGGTGELFF. CDR3 coding DNA: TGTGCCTGGATCCCGGAGGGGGGACAGGGAGGCACCGGGGAGCTGTTTTTT.

CDR3 residues: CASSFQGAGGKNIQYF. CDR3 nucleotides: TGTGCCAGCAGTTTCCAAGGGGCCGGGGGCAAAAACATTCAGTACTTC. The gene calls are TRBV28 and TRBJ2-4; D possibly corresponds to TRBD2 (6 bases). V was cut by 3 bases and J by 3 bases, with 15 bases left in between. Germline values: CDR1 MDHEN, CDR2 SYDVKM. The CDR3 extends over 16 amino acids.

J is TRBJ2-3 and V is TRBV5-4; 10 nucleotides match TRBD2. CDR3 size: 15 residues. The junction had 1 base not matched to a gene; V was cut back by 1 base and J by 2 bases. Germline CDR1 and CDR2: SGHNT and YYREEE (reference sequence). The CDR3 nucleotides are TGTGCCAGCAGCTTGCTAGCGGGGGACACAGATACGCAGTATTTT. Its translation is CASSLLAGDTDTQYF.